This entry lists 24 T cell receptor beta chains sequenced from one sample in a study of blood T cell repertoires in COVID-19. TCRdb's copy holds only in-frame clones and misses some; the assay was immunoSEQ multiplex PCR. The sample shows about 14,000 clones, roughly 84% of them seen only once. The sequencing input was peripheral blood. All receptors derive from a man aged 45-65 years with active COVID-19.

In its sample, this clone ranks as large (0.1 to 1%). CDR3 DNA sequence: TGTGCCAGCAGTTTAGTAGCGGACCTATCCGGGGAGCTGTTTTTT. It codes for CASSLVADLSGELFF. The chain recombines TRBV28 with TRBJ2-2; a possible D gene is TRBD2 (6 bases). Per the germline V gene, CDR1 is MDHEN and CDR2 is SYDVKM. This CDR3 comprises 15 residues. V lost 2 bases to trimming and J lost 6 bases, with 13 bases between them.

The chain combines TRBV11-2 with TRBJ2-1; D uncertain. The CDR3 consists of 14 residues. Trimming took off 2 bases at V and 6 bases at J, with 11 bases between the two ends. The germline gives CDR1 SGHAT, CDR2 FQNNGV. CDR3: CASSLFQSGNEQFF. The CDR3 nucleotides are TGTGCCAGCAGCTTATTTCAGTCAGGCAATGAGCAGTTCTTC.

The chain uses TRBV7-9 and TRBJ2-7; no reliable D call. Trimming took 1 base from V and 3 from J, leaving 7 bases between them. This CDR3 is built from 13 residues. Per the germline V gene, CDR1 is SEHNR and CDR2 is FQNEAQ (reference sequence). As DNA, the CDR3 is TGTGCCAGCAGCTTAGTTAGCAGCTACGAGCAGTACTTC. Amino acids: CASSLVSSYEQYF.

The V call is TRBV11-1, the J call TRBJ2-1; TRBD2 matches 8 bases. With V trimmed by 3 bases and J by 5 bases, 6 bases remained unmatched. This CDR3 has 15 amino acids. Germline V lookup: CDR1 SGHAT, CDR2 FQDESV (reference sequence). The CDR3 region has the DNA TGTGCCAGCAGCTTTTACGGGAGGGATGACAATGAGCAGTTCTTC. Amino acid sequence: CASSFYGRDDNEQFF.

V and J are TRBV27 and TRBJ2-6; D gene unclear. There are 15 residues in the CDR3. The germline V gene has CDR1 MNHEY and CDR2 SMNVEV (reference sequence). The germline V and J ends were trimmed by 4 bases and 0 bases, with 7 bases remaining between them. CDR3 DNA: TGTGCCAGCAGTTCTACCCTCTCTGGGGCCAACGTCCTGACTTTC. This gives the protein CASSSTLSGANVLTF.

The genes are TRBV28 and TRBJ1-1; 8 bases are a match to TRBD1. Germline values: CDR1 MDHEN, CDR2 SYDVKM. V shed 4 bases and J 0 bases; nucleotides not matched to a gene: 7. This CDR3 has 16 amino acids. The CDR3, as DNA: TGTGCCAGCAGTTCGGACAGGGAGGGGATGAACACTGAAGCTTTCTTT. Amino acids: CASSSDREGMNTEAFF.

This sequence joins TRBV7-3 and TRBJ2-1; D possibly corresponds to TRBD2 (6 bases). CDR1 SGHTA and CDR2 FQGTGA come from the germline V gene. The CDR3 is 14 residues long. V was pared by 1 base and J by 8 bases, with 12 bases between. The CDR3 sequence is CASSLMGGGDEQFF. DNA of the CDR3: TGTGCCAGCAGCTTAATGGGGGGAGGCGATGAGCAGTTCTTC.

DNA for the CDR3: TGCAGCGCTCCCACCCACCGCCCTATCTCTGGAAACACCATATATTTT. This encodes CSAPTHRPISGNTIYF. The rearrangement links TRBV29-1 to TRBJ1-3; D remains unclear. This CDR3 has 16 amino acids. Germline-derived CDR1 and CDR2 are SQVTM and ANQGSEA. The V gene lost 7 bases and the J gene lost 0 bases, with 19 bases spanning the gap.

This clone was recorded once. The rearrangement links TRBV2 to TRBJ2-3; 9 nucleotides match TRBD2. V was pared by 4 bases and J by 3 bases, with 5 bases of the junction left unmatched. The CDR3 spans 15 residues. Germline-derived CDR1 and CDR2 are SNHLY and FYNNEI. The CDR3: CASSVASGATDTQYF. Written as DNA, the CDR3 is TGTGCCAGCAGTGTGGCTAGCGGGGCAACAGATACGCAGTATTTT.

This chain uses TRBV27 with TRBJ1-2; D ambiguous. This CDR3 is built from 13 residues. Looked up from germline, CDR1 is MNHEY and CDR2 is SMNVEV (reference sequence). V was shortened by 3 bases and J by 6 bases, with 11 bases between the two germline ends. The CDR3 reads CASSFAGRDGYTF. CDR3 coding DNA: TGTGCCAGCAGTTTCGCCGGGCGGGATGGCTACACCTTC.

Only one count was recorded for this clone. This rearrangement joins TRBV9 to TRBJ1-3, with D possibly matching TRBD1 (6 bases). The CDR3 covers 15 residues. CDR1 is SGDLS and CDR2 is YYNGEE in the germline V gene. Trimming pared 3 bases from V and 0 bases from J, leaving 10 bases between. CDR3 loop: CASSGQVSSGNTIYF. The CDR3 coding sequence is TGTGCCAGCAGCGGACAGGTTAGCTCTGGAAACACCATATATTTT.

The chain is built from TRBV3-1 (or the pseudogene TRBV3-2) and TRBJ2-7, with 7 bases matching TRBD1. The CDR3 extends over 17 amino acids. Germline-derived CDR1 and CDR2 are LGHDT and YNNKEL (reference sequence). Trimming cost V 0 bases and J 3 bases; bases outside gene matches: 11. This CDR3 reads CASSQEKTGVGNYEQYF. The CDR3, as DNA: TGTGCCAGCAGCCAAGAAAAAACAGGGGTGGGGAACTACGAGCAGTACTTC.

This clone occurred a few times. The genes are TRBV7-2 and TRBJ2-7; 8 bases fit TRBD2. Per the germline V gene, CDR1 is SGHTA and CDR2 is FQGNSA. V shed 3 bases, J shed 2 bases, and the junction held 3 bases outside the gene matches. This CDR3 has 14 amino acids. CDR3 sequence (DNA): TGTGCCAGCAGCTTCCCGGGACTAGCCTACGAGCAGTACTTC. Its translation: CASSFPGLAYEQYF.

The chain combines TRBV5-4 with TRBJ2-1, with 11 bases matching TRBD2. Germline lookup yields CDR1 SGHNT and CDR2 YYREEE (reference sequence). The V gene end was trimmed by 3 bases and the J gene end by 5 bases; junction bases not matched to a gene: 4. The CDR3 spans 15 residues. This CDR3 is CASSWGGLADNEQFF. The CDR3 nucleotides read TGTGCCAGCAGCTGGGGGGGACTAGCGGACAATGAGCAGTTCTTC.

This clone was observed a single time. The CDR3 region is CASSKVGLADEQYF. CDR3 bases: TGTGCCAGCAGCAAAGTAGGGCTAGCTGACGAGCAGTACTTC. This sequence joins TRBV21-1 and TRBJ2-7; no DNA check was done on the table's D call, TRBD2. TRBV21-1 is recorded as a pseudogene. This CDR3 region has 14 residues.

The CDR3 sequence: CASSLSGKGRETQYF. The CDR3 region has the DNA TGTGCCAGCAGTTTATCGGGGAAGGGGAGGGAGACCCAGTACTTC. This chain links TRBV27 with TRBJ2-5; tentatively, D is TRBD2 (6 bases). The CDR3 is 15 residues long. CDR1 and CDR2 from the germline V gene are MNHEY and SMNVEV (reference sequence). Trimming cost V 0 bases and J 5 bases, with 13 bases left between them.

This chain joins TRBV5-1 and TRBJ2-5; D not resolved. Germline V lookup: CDR1 SGHRS, CDR2 YFSETQ. Deletions cut 1 base from V and 4 bases from J, with 5 bases between. This CDR3 is 12 amino acids long. The CDR3 is CASSLNRETQYF. The CDR3 DNA reads as TGCGCCAGCAGCTTGAATCGAGAGACCCAGTACTTC. Together with reference TRBV5-1 and TRBJ2-5, the CDR3 gives the full variable domain: KAGVTQTPRYLIKTRGQQVTLSCSPISGHRSVSWYQQTPGQGLQFLFEYFSETQRNKGNFPGRFSGRQFSNSRSEMNVSTLELGDSALYLCASSLNRETQYFGPGTRLLVL.

The genes are TRBV29-1 and TRBJ2-1; maybe TRBD1 (7 bases). Germline lookup yields CDR1 SQVTM and CDR2 ANQGSEA. The CDR3 has 14 amino acids. Deletions cut 3 bases from V and 3 bases from J, with 12 bases between. CDR3 region: CSVEEGTDYNEQFF. DNA for the CDR3: TGCAGCGTTGAGGAGGGGACAGACTACAATGAGCAGTTCTTC.

The chain carries TRBV6-5 and TRBJ2-2, with 10 bases lining up with TRBD2. Germline V CDR1 and CDR2: MNHEY, SVGAGI. This CDR3 has 15 residues. With V trimmed by 4 bases and J by 4 bases, 3 bases remained unmatched. CDR3 residues: CASSSLAGVTGELFF. The CDR3 region has the DNA TGTGCCAGCAGTTCCCTAGCGGGAGTCACCGGGGAGCTGTTTTTT.

This sequence joins TRBV6-5 and TRBJ2-3; D might be TRBD1 (5 bases). Trimming left V 0 bases short and J 0 bases short, with 7 bases between. This CDR3 contains 15 residues. Looked up from germline, CDR1 is MNHEY and CDR2 is SVGAGI. The CDR3 DNA reads as TGTGCCAGCAGTTACTCGCCAGGGAGCACAGATACGCAGTATTTT. It codes for CASSYSPGSTDTQYF.

This chain joins TRBV19 and TRBJ2-1; TRBD2 is a possible D gene (7 bases). This CDR3 spans 15 amino acids. CDR1 and CDR2 (germline): LNHDA, SQIVND (reference sequence). Trimming took off 10 bases at V and 4 bases at J, with 20 bases between the two ends. The CDR3 coding sequence is TGTGCCACCCAAAGGGCGGGGGCGTCGTACAATGAGCAGTTCTTC. Translation gives CATQRAGASYNEQFF.

The chain employs TRBV9 and TRBJ1-2; D might be TRBD1 (6 bases). Looked up from germline, CDR1 is SGDLS and CDR2 is YYNGEE. CDR3 length: 15 residues. The germline V and J ends were trimmed by 0 bases and 4 bases, with 13 bases remaining between them. The CDR3 sequence is CASSVGGTRGYGYTF. DNA of the CDR3: TGTGCCAGCAGCGTAGGGGGGACACGGGGCTATGGCTACACCTTC.

The chain carries TRBV2 and TRBJ2-7; 10 nucleotides agree with TRBD1. The J segment lost 3 bases and the V segment lost 7 bases, leaving 9 bases of the junction unmatched. CDR3 length: 15 residues. Germline CDR1 and CDR2: SNHLY and FYNNEI. The CDR3 DNA sequence: TGTGCCAGCAAGGGGACAGGGGTAATTTACTACGAGCAGTACTTC. Encoded protein: CASKGTGVIYYEQYF.

This chain joins TRBV6-1 and TRBJ1-6, with 7 positions matching TRBD1. The V gene's germline CDR1 is MNHNS and CDR2 SASEGT. With 1 base clipped from V and 2 bases from J, the junction kept 14 bases outside the gene matches. This CDR3 comprises 20 residues. The CDR3 DNA follows: TGTGCCAGCAGTGAAGTCGGGCGAGGGGACAGCGGGCCCTATAATTCACCCCTCCACTTT. Translating gives CASSEVGRGDSGPYNSPLHF.